One sample yielded the 2 T cell receptor beta chains listed below, sequenced in a study of OX40 agonist ivuxolimab in advanced cancers. Some clones are missing from TCRdb's copy, which holds only in-frame ones; the method was immunoSEQ multiplex PCR. The data show 70,000 or so clones, with approximately 90% seen just once and approximately 1.3% held by the top ten. The specimen comprised CD4+ or CD8+ T cells sorted from blood, sampled in a trial of the OX40 agonist ivuxolimab. The receptor source for this set is an adult with an advanced solid tumor such as melanoma, head and neck, liver or kidney cancer.

The gene calls are TRBV5-1 and TRBJ1-1; no firm D call. Between the trimmed V and J ends, which lost 0 bases and 1 base, there was a span of 4 bases. The CDR3 is 13 amino acids. Germline V gene lookup returns CDR1 SGHRS and CDR2 YFSETQ. The chain's CDR3 is CASSLDKNTEAFF. The DNA for the CDR3 is TGCGCCAGCAGCTTGGACAAGAACACTGAAGCTTTCTTT.

The chain recombines TRBV11-2 with TRBJ2-7; 9 positions match TRBD2. V lost 2 bases and J lost 4; bases outside the gene matches: 9. Germline loops: CDR1 SGHAT, CDR2 FQNNGV. This CDR3 has 16 residues. DNA for the CDR3: TGTGCCAGCAGCTTATGGGAAGCGGGGGGTTGGTACGAGCAGTACTTC. Translated, it gives CASSLWEAGGWYEQYF. The variable domain in full, with the rest retrieved from reference TRBV11-2 and TRBJ2-7, is EAGVAQSPRYKIIEKRQSVAFWCNPISGHATLYWYQQILGQGPKLLIQFQNNGVVDDSQLPKDRFSAERLKGVDSTLKIQPAKLEDSAVYLCASSLWEAGGWYEQYFGPGTRLTVT.